Listed below are T cell receptor beta chains from one sample, sequenced in a study of OX40 agonist ivuxolimab in advanced cancers. Method: immunoSEQ multiplex PCR; TCRdb's copy keeps in-frame clones and lacks some. The sample includes about 36,000 clones, under 85% of them seen just once. Sample: CD4+ or CD8+ T cells sorted from blood, taken in a trial of the OX40 agonist ivuxolimab. The receptors come from an adult with an advanced solid tumor such as melanoma, head and neck, liver or kidney cancer. CDR3s include the opening cysteine and the closing phenylalanine or tryptophan. Each record gives: clone size, V gene, J gene, D gene, CDR3 DNA, CDR3 protein. D genes are given only for firm matches. Clone size is given for some rows only: seen once, a few or many times, or a class if the clone is expanded.

.	TRBV4-1	TRBJ2-3	.	TGCGCCAGCAGCCAAGTTGGGGACACAGATACGCAGTATTTT	CASSQVGDTDTQYF
once	TRBV7-9	TRBJ2-1	TRBD2	TGTGCCAGCAGCTCCGGACTAGCGGGAACTATCTATGAGCAGTTCTTC	CASSSGLAGTIYEQFF
.	TRBV29-1	TRBJ1-1	.	TGCAGCGTTGTGGACCTGAACACTGAAGCTTTCTTT	CSVVDLNTEAFF
.	TRBV28	TRBJ2-5	.	TGTGCCAGCAGTCCAAGGTTGGGGCCAGGCCAAGAGACCCAGTACTTC	CASSPRLGPGQETQYF
.	TRBV28	TRBJ2-1	.	TGTGCCAGCAGTTTAGGTCGTGGAAGCGGTTACTCCTACAATGAGCAGTTCTTC	CASSLGRGSGYSYNEQFF
.	TRBV23-1	TRBJ1-1	.	TGCGCCAGCAGTCAATCGGAGTTGATTCTCGCGTCGAACACTGAAGCTTTCTTT	CASSQSELILASNTEAFF
.	TRBV29-1	TRBJ2-2	.	TGCAGCGTTGAAGATCCATACACCGGGGAGCTGTTTTTT	CSVEDPYTGELFF
.	TRBV6-5	TRBJ2-7	TRBD1	TGTGCCAGCAGCCTAGGTTACAGGGGTATCAACGAGCAGTACTTC	CASSLGYRGINEQYF
.	TRBV27	TRBJ2-7	TRBD2	TGTGCCAGCAGTGAGGATTGGGGGAGGGCCTCCTACGAGCAGTACTTC	CASSEDWGRASYEQYF
.	TRBV28	TRBJ2-1	TRBD2	TGTGCCAGCAGCCCGCCCAGTAGCGGGAATAATGAGCAGTTCTTC	CASSPPSSGNNEQFF
.	TRBV28	TRBJ2-7	TRBD2	TGTGCCAGCAGTTCGGGACTAGCGCCTTCACCTACCTACGAGCAGTACTTC	CASSSGLAPSPTYEQYF
.	TRBV12-5	TRBJ2-7	.	TGTGCTAGTGGTTTTTCCCCAGGAAGAAGGGAGGAGCAGTACTTC	CASGFSPGRREEQYF
.	TRBV13	TRBJ2-7	TRBD1	TGTGCCAGCAGCGTAGACAGGGGCGAGCAGTACTTC	CASSVDRGEQYF
.	TRBV6-1	TRBJ1-2	.	TGTGCCAGGGAGAAGGACGGAATTAACTATGGCTACACCTTC	CAREKDGINYGYTF
few	TRBV6-1	TRBJ2-7	.	TGTGCCAGCCAGGACGCCACCTACGAGCAGTACTTC	CASQDATYEQYF
.	TRBV6-5	TRBJ2-1	.	TGTGCCAGCAGTTACTTGGGGAGCTCCTACAATGAGCAGTTCTTC	CASSYLGSSYNEQFF
few	TRBV10-3	TRBJ2-3	TRBD1	TGTGCCATCAGGGCCGACAGGGGCCCCCCCACAGATACGCAGTATTTT	CAIRADRGPPTDTQYF
.	TRBV15	TRBJ2-1	.	TGTGCCACCAGATCGAGCCGTAAAAATGAGCAGTTCTTC	CATRSSRKNEQFF
.	TRBV19	TRBJ1-1	.	TGTGCCAGTAGTACTTGGGGGAGAGATACTGAAGCTTTCTTT	CASSTWGRDTEAFF
.	TRBV30	TRBJ2-7	.	TGTGCCTGGAGCGCCAGTTGGGGATCCTACGAGCAGTACTTC	CAWSASWGSYEQYF
.	TRBV28	TRBJ2-1	.	TGTGCCAGCAGTTTATCAGCCCTCCCTCTCGAGCAGTTCTTC	CASSLSALPLEQFF
few	TRBV27	TRBJ2-1	.	TGTGCCAGCAGCCCCCAATTGGGGAACAATGAGCAGTTCTTC	CASSPQLGNNEQFF
once	TRBV19	TRBJ1-1	.	TGTGCCAGTAGTGTCTCCCCGGGGGGAGGAACTGAAGCTTTCTTT	CASSVSPGGGTEAFF
.	TRBV14	TRBJ2-7	TRBD2	TGTGCCAGCAGCCAAGATCGGGGGGTAGAACACCGGGAAAAGTACGAGCAGTACTTC	CASSQDRGVEHREKYEQYF
.	TRBV28	TRBJ2-1	.	TGTGCCAGCATCAGACAGGATTACCCTTACAATGAGCAGTTCTTC	CASIRQDYPYNEQFF
.	TRBV21-1	TRBJ1-5	.	.	CVVGTGARQPQHF
few	TRBV6-1	TRBJ1-2	TRBD1	TGTGCCACCCGACCCGGGACAGGGGTAAACTATGGCTACACCTTC	CATRPGTGVNYGYTF
.	TRBV21-1	TRBJ1-4	.	TGTGCCAGCAGCAAAGACGGGGCCGGTGAAAAACTGTTTTTT	CASSKDGAGEKLFF
.	TRBV5-4	TRBJ1-2	.	TGTGCCAGCAGCTTGGGGACGGCTTATGGCTACACCTTC	CASSLGTAYGYTF
.	TRBV7-9	TRBJ2-5	TRBD2	TGTGCCAGCATATCTTGGGGACTAGCGGGAGGAAAGACCCAGTACTTC	CASISWGLAGGKTQYF
.	TRBV13	TRBJ2-3	.	TGTGCCAGCAGCTCTTCCCCGCTCGGGATAGATACGCAGTATTTT	CASSSSPLGIDTQYF
.	TRBV28	TRBJ2-1	TRBD2	TGTGCCAGCAGTTTATCGGTTATAGCGGGAGATAACAATGAGCAGTTCTTC	CASSLSVIAGDNNEQFF
.	TRBV28	TRBJ2-2	TRBD1	TGTGCCAGCAGCCCCGGGACAGGAGGTGAAAGCGGGGAGCTGTTTTTT	CASSPGTGGESGELFF
.	TRBV13	TRBJ1-1	.	TGTGCCAGCAGCTCGACCCCAGGGAACACTGAAGCTTTCTTT	CASSSTPGNTEAFF
.	TRBV5-4	TRBJ2-7	TRBD2	TGTGCCAGCAGCCCTAGCGGGGGGGCCTACGAGCAGTACTTC	CASSPSGGAYEQYF
once	TRBV2	TRBJ1-1	.	TGTGCCAGCCTTCAGTCGAACACTGAAGCTTTCTTT	CASLQSNTEAFF
.	TRBV7-8	TRBJ2-3	.	TGTGCCAGCAGCCGCATCACAGGGTCGGGCGCAGATACGCAGTATTTT	CASSRITGSGADTQYF
.	TRBV21-1	TRBJ2-1	.	TGTGCCAGCAGCAAATCCAGCGGGAAAGGGCACAATGAGCAGTTCTTC	CASSKSSGKGHNEQFF
.	TRBV4-1	TRBJ1-4	.	TGCGCCAGCAGCCAAGACATGGAGGGAAAACTGTTTTTT	CASSQDMEGKLFF
.	TRBV5-6	TRBJ2-7	.	TGTGCCAGCAGCTTGTCGTCAGTCGAGCAGTACTTC	CASSLSSVEQYF
.	TRBV12-5	TRBJ2-1	TRBD1	TGTGCTAGTGGCTCCGCTCCACAGGGGGTCAATGAGCAGTTCTTC	CASGSAPQGVNEQFF
once	TRBV29-1	TRBJ2-3	TRBD1	TGCAGCGTTGGGAGCCTTTGGGACAGGGGGACCCTCGCAGATACGCAGTATTTT	CSVGSLWDRGTLADTQYF
.	TRBV7-9	TRBJ2-3	TRBD2	TGTGCCAGCAGCTCTCACGGGCGGGGGGGCCCAGATACGCAGTATTTT	CASSSHGRGGPDTQYF
.	TRBV28	TRBJ2-1	TRBD2	TGTGCCAGCACCGCCTCTAGCGGGGGGGCCGGTGAGCAGTTCTTC	CASTASSGGAGEQFF
.	TRBV4-2	TRBJ2-6	TRBD1	TGTGCCAGCAGCGAACCCGACAGGGCCGGGGCCAACGTCCTGACTTTC	CASSEPDRAGANVLTF
once	TRBV28	TRBJ1-1	.	TGTGCCAGCAGAGAAATGAACACTGAAGCTTTCTTT	CASREMNTEAFF
.	TRBV5-8	TRBJ1-1	.	TGTGCCAGCAGCTTGGGGCAGGGAAGCACTGAAGCTTTCTTT	CASSLGQGSTEAFF
.	TRBV7-6	TRBJ2-1	.	TGTGCCAGCAGCCTCTACCCAGGGAATGAGCAGTTCTTC	CASSLYPGNEQFF
.	TRBV6-6	TRBJ1-5	TRBD1	TGTGCCAGCAGTTCCCTGGGACAGGGACCACTTTTT	CASSSLGQGPLF
.	TRBV10-3	TRBJ1-2	.	TGTGCCATCAGTGAGCCGCCGGTCTTGGGCTACACCTTC	CAISEPPVLGYTF
.	TRBV2	TRBJ2-3	.	TGTGCCAGCAGTGCTGACTCCGCGAATATTAATACGCAGTATTTT	CASSADSANINTQYF
.	TRBV10-3	TRBJ2-3	TRBD1	TGTGCCATCAGTATGGGGACAGTTCGCACAGATACGCAGTATTTT	CAISMGTVRTDTQYF
.	TRBV14	TRBJ2-5	TRBD2	TGTGCCAGCAGCAACAGACGGACTAGTATTATGGAGACCCAGTACTTC	CASSNRRTSIMETQYF
few	TRBV7-2	TRBJ2-7	.	TGTGCCAGCAGCAACTCCTACGAGCAGTACTTC	CASSNSYEQYF
once	TRBV6-5	TRBJ1-2	TRBD1	TGTGCCAGCAGCGGCCCAGGACAGGACTATGGCTACACCTTC	CASSGPGQDYGYTF
.	TRBV10-1	TRBJ1-2	.	TGCGCCAGCAGTGAGCCAGGGACTAACTATGGCTACACCTTC	CASSEPGTNYGYTF
.	TRBV6-5	TRBJ2-1	TRBD2	TGTGCCAGCAGACTGGCGGGGGGAGTCTACAATGAGCAGTTCTTC	CASRLAGGVYNEQFF
.	TRBV7-3	TRBJ2-1	.	TGTGCCAGCAGCTCCCACAGTGGGGGGCGCTACAATGAGCAGTTCTTC	CASSSHSGGRYNEQFF
.	TRBV11-2	TRBJ2-1	.	TGTGCCAGCAGCTTAGTCTCCTGGACAAAGCAGTTCTTC	CASSLVSWTKQFF
.	TRBV6-6	TRBJ1-1	.	TGTGCCAGCAGCCGATTAGGGGGAGGCACTGAAGCTTTCTTT	CASSRLGGGTEAFF